This T cell receptor (beta chain) derives from a study of OX40 agonist ivuxolimab in advanced cancers. Study in general: Cohort: around 79% men, mean age approximately 64, aged about 20 to 79.

The V end was cut by 3 bases, the J end by 0 bases, with 14 bases between. CDR1 SGHDT and CDR2 YYEEEE come from the germline V gene. The CDR3 spans 16 residues. The repertoire was sequenced with immunoSEQ multiplex PCR; TCRdb's copy has only in-frame clones and lacks some. The table shows tens of thousands of clones, with 86% occurring only once. The receptor was isolated from an adult with an advanced solid tumor such as melanoma, head and neck, liver or kidney cancer. The chain combines TRBV5-6 with TRBJ2-3; D may be TRBD1 (6 bases). The sample was CD4+ or CD8+ T cells sorted from blood, taken in a trial of the OX40 agonist ivuxolimab. The CDR3 reads CASSSGQTTSTDTQYF. In nucleotides, the CDR3 is TGTGCCAGCAGCTCCGGACAGACAACTAGCACAGATACGCAGTATTTT.